This is a list of T cell receptor beta chains from one sample in a study of blood T cell repertoires in COVID-19. The assay was immunoSEQ multiplex PCR, and TCRdb's table has in-frame clones only and misses some. The sample has tens of thousands of clones; roughly 88% are singletons. Sequenced: peripheral blood. Receptor source: a man aged 70 or older with acute or convalescent COVID-19. Both conserved end residues are part of each CDR3. The D gene is left open where the match is weak. Only part of the rows carry a size: once, few, many, or a class if the clone is expanded.

D	V	J	size	DNA	CDR3
TRBD2	TRBV27	TRBJ2-7	once	TGTGCCAGCTCACACGGGGGGGCCGATTCCTACGAGCAGTACTTC	CASSHGGADSYEQYF
-	TRBV2	TRBJ1-5	-	TGTGCCAGCAGCGAGTTCAATCAGCCCCAGCATTTT	CASSEFNQPQHF
-	TRBV7-8	TRBJ1-6	-	TGTGCCAGCAGCCCCAGTTATTCACCCCTCCACTTT	CASSPSYSPLHF
-	TRBV28	TRBJ1-2	-	TGTGCCAGCATGGAGGGCGACTATGGCTACACCTTC	CASMEGDYGYTF
-	TRBV11-2	TRBJ2-5	-	TGTGCCAGCAGCCTACAGGGGACCCAGTACTTC	CASSLQGTQYF
TRBD1	TRBV5-1	TRBJ2-2	few	TGCGCCAGCAGCTCTCGAGGGGGCGCAGTAACCGGGGAGCTGTTTTTT	CASSSRGGAVTGELFF
-	TRBV4-2	TRBJ1-6	-	TGTGCCAGCAGCCAAGAGGCAGGGTTGGATTCACCCCTCCACTTT	CASSQEAGLDSPLHF
TRBD2	TRBV11-3	TRBJ2-5	-	TGTGCCAGCAGCCAATCCGGGACTACGTACCAAGAGACCCAGTACTTC	CASSQSGTTYQETQYF
-	TRBV9	TRBJ2-5	-	TGTGCCAGCAGCGTAGACGTATCCCGCGGGGAGACCCAGTACTTC	CASSVDVSRGETQYF
-	TRBV18	TRBJ1-4	-	TGTGCCAGCTCGTCAGGGGTAGGTGAAAAACTGTTTTTT	CASSSGVGEKLFF
-	TRBV7-2	TRBJ1-4	-	TGTGCCAGCAGCCCCCGGGGGACAACTAATGAAAAACTGTTTTTT	CASSPRGTTNEKLFF
-	TRBV10-3	TRBJ2-7	-	TGTGCCATCAGTGGGGAAAGTGCAGGGGTTGGCGAGCAGTACTTC	CAISGESAGVGEQYF
TRBD1	TRBV9	TRBJ2-3	-	TGTGCCAGCAGTGAAGGGAGACAGGGTAGCACAGATACGCAGTATTTT	CASSEGRQGSTDTQYF
-	TRBV4-2	TRBJ2-7	-	TGTGCCAGCAGCCAAGAGGAGGGGGCGCTTTACGAGCAGTACTTC	CASSQEEGALYEQYF
TRBD2	TRBV14	TRBJ2-3	-	TGTGCCAGCAGCCACATGCTAGCGGGGGGCCTACCAGATACGCAGTATTTT	CASSHMLAGGLPDTQYF
TRBD2	TRBV7-6	TRBJ2-1	-	TGTGCCAGCAGCTTATTTGCGACTAGCGGGGGACTCAATGAGCAGTTCTTC	CASSLFATSGGLNEQFF
TRBD1	TRBV4-3	TRBJ2-7	-	TGCGCCAGCAGCCAAGTGGGGACAGGGATATACGAGCAGTACTTC	CASSQVGTGIYEQYF
TRBD2	TRBV18	TRBJ2-2	-	TGTGCCAGCTCACCATCTGGGACTAGCGGTGACACCGGGGAGCTGTTTTTT	CASSPSGTSGDTGELFF
-	TRBV19	TRBJ1-5	-	TGTGCCAGTACCGTGGGGGGGGCAGGCTATCAGCCCCAGCATTTT	CASTVGGAGYQPQHF
TRBD1	TRBV2	TRBJ2-1	-	TGTGCCAGCTTAAGGGACAGGAACAATGAGCAGTTCTTC	CASLRDRNNEQFF
TRBD2	TRBV4-1	TRBJ2-2	-	TGCGCCAGCAGCCAAGGGGCTAGCGGGGGGGCGAACACCGGGGAGCTGTTTTTT	CASSQGASGGANTGELFF
-	TRBV11-2	TRBJ2-3	-	TGTGCCAGCAGCCCTCGACAGAGCACAGATACGCAGTATTTT	CASSPRQSTDTQYF
-	TRBV5-1	TRBJ2-1	-	TGCGCCAGCAGCCCGATTAAACCGGGATATATCTACAATGAGCAGTTCTTC	CASSPIKPGYIYNEQFF
TRBD1	TRBV18	TRBJ1-5	-	TGTGCCAGCTCACAGGGACAGGTGCTCAATCAGCCCCAGCATTTT	CASSQGQVLNQPQHF
TRBD1	TRBV7-2	TRBJ2-7	once	TGTGCCAGCAGCTTAGCTACAGGGGCCGAGCAGTACTTC	CASSLATGAEQYF
-	TRBV5-1	TRBJ1-1	-	TGCGCCAGCAGCCCGGAGACAGGGAACACTGAAGCTTTCTTT	CASSPETGNTEAFF
TRBD1	TRBV2	TRBJ2-2	-	TGTGCCAGCATACAGGGGACCGGGGAGCTGTTTTTT	CASIQGTGELFF
-	TRBV18	TRBJ2-5	-	TGTGCCAGCTCACCACTAGACAGAAAAGAGACCCAGTACTTC	CASSPLDRKETQYF
-	TRBV19	TRBJ1-2	-	TGTGCCCCCCAAGAGGCGGGCTACACCTTC	CAPQEAGYTF
TRBD2	TRBV18	TRBJ2-7	few	TGTGCCAGCTCACCAGGGACTAGCGGAGCCTACGAGCAGTACTTC	CASSPGTSGAYEQYF
-	TRBV6-2/TRBV6-3	TRBJ2-1	-	TGTGCCAGCAGTTACGCAGGGGGGATTTACAATGAGCAGTTCTTC	CASSYAGGIYNEQFF
TRBD1	TRBV5-4	TRBJ2-1	-	TGTGCCAGCAGCTTGGGACAGGGGGCGAACAATGAGCAGTTCTTC	CASSLGQGANNEQFF
TRBD1	TRBV27	TRBJ1-1	-	TGTGCCAGCAGTGGGCCGGGACAGGGTCTCGTTTTCTTT	CASSGPGQGLVFF
-	TRBV2	TRBJ1-5	-	TGTGCCAGCAGGGAGGACAGTTTTAGCAATCAGCCCCAGCATTTT	CASREDSFSNQPQHF
-	TRBV6-5	TRBJ1-2	-	TGTGCCAGCAGTTACGCTACCAGCGGGGTGAACTATGGCTACACCTTC	CASSYATSGVNYGYTF
TRBD2	TRBV30	TRBJ2-1	-	TGTGCCTGGGCGGGACTAGCGGACGGATACAATGAGCAGTTCTTC	CAWAGLADGYNEQFF
-	TRBV6-5	TRBJ1-2	once	TGTGCCAGCAGTTACCGAGACAATGGCTACACCTTC	CASSYRDNGYTF
TRBD1	TRBV7-6	TRBJ2-2	-	TGTGCCAGCAGCACAGAGGGGGCTCTCGGGGAGCTGTTTTTT	CASSTEGALGELFF
-	TRBV4-3	TRBJ1-4	-	TGCGCCAGCAGCCAAGTACGGGATTCGCGAAAACTGTTTTTT	CASSQVRDSRKLFF
TRBD2	TRBV24-1	TRBJ2-3	-	TGTGCCACCAGTGATCCCCTAGCGGGGGGGCTAGATACGCAGTATTTT	CATSDPLAGGLDTQYF
-	TRBV6-6	TRBJ1-1	-	TGTGCCAGCAGTCCCTTTTTTAGAGGCAGTGCGAACACTGAAGCTTTCTTT	CASSPFFRGSANTEAFF
-	TRBV13	TRBJ2-7	-	TGTGCCAGCAGCTTAGGTAATGACTTAACGGAGCAGTACTTC	CASSLGNDLTEQYF
-	TRBV11-2	TRBJ1-3	-	TGTGCCAGCAGCTTAGAAGCTGGGGGGGCGCCTGGAAACACCATATATTTT	CASSLEAGGAPGNTIYF
TRBD2	TRBV11-2	TRBJ2-3	-	TGTGCCAGCAGCTTAATGGCGGGGGGGCTGGATACGCAGTATTTT	CASSLMAGGLDTQYF
-	TRBV5-1	TRBJ2-5	-	TGCGCCAGCAGCTTGGGTACAGGGCCCGCGGAGACCCAGTACTTC	CASSLGTGPAETQYF
-	TRBV11-2	TRBJ1-3	-	TGTGCCAGCAGCCCCAGGACAGCCTCTGGAAACACCATATATTTT	CASSPRTASGNTIYF
-	TRBV7-2	TRBJ2-2	few	TGTGCCAGCAGCCCATCCCGGGTCGTACACACCGGGGAGCTGTTTTTT	CASSPSRVVHTGELFF
-	TRBV5-6	TRBJ2-3	-	TGTGCCAGCAGCGTTCGACTAGGTAAAGATACGCAGTATTTT	CASSVRLGKDTQYF
TRBD1	TRBV6-5	TRBJ2-5	once	TGTGCCAGCAGTTACTCCCGGACAGGGGGCAGGGAGACCCAGTACTTC	CASSYSRTGGRETQYF
-	TRBV7-6	TRBJ1-4	-	TGTGCCAGCAGCTTATCCCCAGGAATCGCAACTAATGAAAAACTGTTTTTT	CASSLSPGIATNEKLFF
TRBD1	TRBV7-9	TRBJ1-5	-	TGTGCCAGCAGCCCAGAAGGGGGCCTTCAGCCCCAGCATTTT	CASSPEGGLQPQHF
-	TRBV11-2	TRBJ2-3	-	TGTGCCAGCACCCTTGGGGCAGCCATTAGCACAGATACGCAGTATTTT	CASTLGAAISTDTQYF
-	TRBV30	TRBJ1-4	-	TGTGCCTGGACGCCCCGACAGACTGAAAAACTGTTTTTT	CAWTPRQTEKLFF
-	TRBV28	TRBJ1-2	once	TGTGCCAGCAGATCAGGGTTCTATGGCTACACCTTC	CASRSGFYGYTF
TRBD2	TRBV5-1	TRBJ2-3	-	TGCGCCAGCAGCTTGGCGTCTAGCGGCCACACAGATACGCAGTATTTT	CASSLASSGHTDTQYF
-	TRBV7-9	TRBJ2-1	-	TGTGCCAGCAGCTTAGAAGGGGCCTCCTACAATGAGCAGTTCTTC	CASSLEGASYNEQFF
TRBD1	TRBV18	TRBJ1-1	-	TGTGCCAGCTCACCCGACAGGGTTTACACTGAAGCTTTCTTT	CASSPDRVYTEAFF
TRBD2	TRBV9	TRBJ2-2	-	TGTGCCAGCAGCAAGCTAGCGGGGGCTTTTTTCGGGGAGCTGTTTTTT	CASSKLAGAFFGELFF
TRBD1	TRBV6-2/TRBV6-3	TRBJ1-5	-	TGTGCCAGCAGTTTTAAGGGGGCCGGCGGTCAGCCCCAGCATTTT	CASSFKGAGGQPQHF
-	TRBV5-1	TRBJ2-7	-	TGCGCCAGCAGCTTAACTGACAGGAACGAGCAGTACTTC	CASSLTDRNEQYF